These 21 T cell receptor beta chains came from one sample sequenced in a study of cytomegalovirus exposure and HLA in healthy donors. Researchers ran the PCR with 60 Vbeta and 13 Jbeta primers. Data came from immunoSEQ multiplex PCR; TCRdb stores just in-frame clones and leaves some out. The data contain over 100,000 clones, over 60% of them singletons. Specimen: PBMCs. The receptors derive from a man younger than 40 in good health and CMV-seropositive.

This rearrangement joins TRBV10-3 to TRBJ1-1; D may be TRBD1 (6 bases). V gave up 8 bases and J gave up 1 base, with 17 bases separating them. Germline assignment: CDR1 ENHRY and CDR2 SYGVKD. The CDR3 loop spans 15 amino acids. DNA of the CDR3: TGTGCCATCGCCGGGACAAACTATCCGAACACTGAAGCTTTCTTT. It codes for CAIAGTNYPNTEAFF.

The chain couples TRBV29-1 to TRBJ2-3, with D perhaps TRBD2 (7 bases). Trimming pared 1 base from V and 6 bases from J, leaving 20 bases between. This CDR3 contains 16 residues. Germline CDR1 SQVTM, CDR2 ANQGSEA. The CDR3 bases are TGCAGCGTTGAAGGATCGGCGGGGGCTTCTCTGGATACGCAGTATTTT. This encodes CSVEGSAGASLDTQYF.

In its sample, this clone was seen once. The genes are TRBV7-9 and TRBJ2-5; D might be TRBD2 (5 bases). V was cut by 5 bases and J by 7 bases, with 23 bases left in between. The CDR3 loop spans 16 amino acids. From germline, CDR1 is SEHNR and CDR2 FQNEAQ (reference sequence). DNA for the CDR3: TGTGCCAGCAGCCTAGTCATCGGGGTAGCCTCTCTGACCCAGTACTTC. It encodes CASSLVIGVASLTQYF.

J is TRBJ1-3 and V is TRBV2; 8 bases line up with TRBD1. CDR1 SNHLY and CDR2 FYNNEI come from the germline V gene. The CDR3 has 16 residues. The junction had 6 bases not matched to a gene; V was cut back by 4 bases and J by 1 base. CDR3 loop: CASSGQGYGSGNTIYF. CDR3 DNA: TGTGCCAGCAGTGGACAGGGGTATGGATCTGGAAACACCATATATTTT. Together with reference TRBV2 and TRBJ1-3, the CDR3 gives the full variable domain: EPEVTQTPSHQVTQMGQEVILRCVPISNHLYFYWYRQILGQKVEFLVSFYNNEISEKSEIFDDQFSVERPDGSNFTLKIRSTKLEDSAMYFCASSGQGYGSGNTIYFGEGSWLTVV.

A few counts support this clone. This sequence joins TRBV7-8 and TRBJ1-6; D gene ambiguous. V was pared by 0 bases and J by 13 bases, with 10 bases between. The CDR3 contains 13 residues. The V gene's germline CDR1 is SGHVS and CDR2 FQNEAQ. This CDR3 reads CASSLANLDPLHF. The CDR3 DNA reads TGTGCCAGCAGCTTAGCCAACCTAGATCCCCTCCACTTT.

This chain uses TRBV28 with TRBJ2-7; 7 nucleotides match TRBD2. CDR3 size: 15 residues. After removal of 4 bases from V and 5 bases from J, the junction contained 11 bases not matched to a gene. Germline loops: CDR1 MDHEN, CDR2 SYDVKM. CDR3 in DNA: TGTGCCAGCAGTTCATTGTCGGGGGGAGGAAACGAGCAGTACTTC. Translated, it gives CASSSLSGGGNEQYF.

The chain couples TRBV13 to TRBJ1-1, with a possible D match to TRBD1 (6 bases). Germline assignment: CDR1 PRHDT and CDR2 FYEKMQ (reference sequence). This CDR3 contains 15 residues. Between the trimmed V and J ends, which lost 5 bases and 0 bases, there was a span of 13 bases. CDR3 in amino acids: CASSQAGTLNTEAFF. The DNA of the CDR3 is TGTGCCAGCAGCCAGGCCGGGACACTGAACACTGAAGCTTTCTTT.

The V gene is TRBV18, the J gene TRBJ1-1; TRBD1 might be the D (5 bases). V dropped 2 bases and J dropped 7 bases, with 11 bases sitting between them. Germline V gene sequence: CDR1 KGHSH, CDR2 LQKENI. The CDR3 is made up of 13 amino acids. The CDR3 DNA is TGTGCCAGCTCACCAATCCCAGGGATTGAAGCTTTCTTT. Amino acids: CASSPIPGIEAFF.

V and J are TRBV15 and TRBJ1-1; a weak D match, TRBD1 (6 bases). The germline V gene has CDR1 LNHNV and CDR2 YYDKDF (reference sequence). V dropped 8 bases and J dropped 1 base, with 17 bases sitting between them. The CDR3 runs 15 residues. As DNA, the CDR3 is TGTGCCACCGCGGACCCCCCGACAGGGAACACTGAAGCTTTCTTT. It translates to CATADPPTGNTEAFF.

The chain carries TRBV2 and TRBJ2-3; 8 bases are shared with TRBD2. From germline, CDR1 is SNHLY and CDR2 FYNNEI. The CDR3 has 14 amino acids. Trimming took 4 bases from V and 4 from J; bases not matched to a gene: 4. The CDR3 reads CASSVGGAPDTQYF. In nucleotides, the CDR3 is TGTGCCAGCAGTGTCGGGGGGGCCCCAGATACGCAGTATTTT.

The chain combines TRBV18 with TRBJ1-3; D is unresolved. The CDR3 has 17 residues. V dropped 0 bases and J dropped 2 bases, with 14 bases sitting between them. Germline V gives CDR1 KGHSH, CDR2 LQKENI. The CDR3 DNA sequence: TGTGCCAGCTCACCACCCTTACTGACACCGACTGGAAACACCATATATTTT. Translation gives CASSPPLLTPTGNTIYF.

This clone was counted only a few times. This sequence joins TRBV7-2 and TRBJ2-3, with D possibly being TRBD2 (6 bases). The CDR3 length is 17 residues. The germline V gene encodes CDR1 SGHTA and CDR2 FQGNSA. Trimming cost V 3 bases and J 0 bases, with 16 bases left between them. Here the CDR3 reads CASSLGLPPSSTDTQYF. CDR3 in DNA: TGTGCCAGCAGCTTGGGACTTCCTCCCTCTAGCACAGATACGCAGTATTTT.

CDR3 loop: CASSLGGWFSTDTQYF. The DNA of the CDR3 is TGTGCCAGCAGCTTAGGGGGCTGGTTTAGCACAGATACGCAGTATTTT. The chain couples TRBV7-3 to TRBJ2-3; TRBD1 is a possible D gene (6 bases). Germline values: CDR1 SGHTA, CDR2 FQGTGA. Deletions cut 2 bases from V and 0 bases from J, with 12 bases between. This CDR3 region has 16 residues.

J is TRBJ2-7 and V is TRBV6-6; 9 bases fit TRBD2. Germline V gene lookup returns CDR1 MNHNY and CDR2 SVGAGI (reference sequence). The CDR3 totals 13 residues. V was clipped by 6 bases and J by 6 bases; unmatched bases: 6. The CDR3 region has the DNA TGTGCCAGCAGAGCGGGACTAGCTGGCGAGCAGTACTTC. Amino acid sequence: CASRAGLAGEQYF.

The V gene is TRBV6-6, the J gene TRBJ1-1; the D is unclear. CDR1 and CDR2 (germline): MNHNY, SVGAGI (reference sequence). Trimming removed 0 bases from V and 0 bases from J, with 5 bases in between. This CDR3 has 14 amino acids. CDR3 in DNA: TGTGCCAGCAGTTACTCGGCGGTGAACACTGAAGCTTTCTTT. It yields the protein CASSYSAVNTEAFF.

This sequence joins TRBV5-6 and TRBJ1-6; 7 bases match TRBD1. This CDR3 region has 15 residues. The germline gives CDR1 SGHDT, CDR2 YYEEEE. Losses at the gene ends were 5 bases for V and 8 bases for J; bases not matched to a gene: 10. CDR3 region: CASSRVGQGDSPLHF. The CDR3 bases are TGTGCCAGCAGTCGAGTGGGTCAGGGGGATTCACCCCTCCACTTT.

CDR3 nucleotides: TGTGCCAGTAGTACCTTAGCAATTATCTATGGCTACACCTTC. As protein: CASSTLAIIYGYTF. The rearrangement links TRBV19 to TRBJ1-2; D remains unclear. The CDR3 extends over 14 amino acids. Trimming left V 4 bases short and J 4 bases short, with 13 bases between. From germline, CDR1 is LNHDA and CDR2 SQIVND (reference sequence). The whole variable domain, filled in from reference TRBV19 and TRBJ1-2, reads DGGITQSPKYLFRKEGQNVTLSCEQNLNHDAMYWYRQDPGQGLRLIYYSQIVNDFQKGDIAEGYSVSREKKESFPLTVTSAQKNPTAFYLCASSTLAIIYGYTFGSGTRLTVV.

In nucleotides, the CDR3 is TGTGCCAGCAGCCATATAGCGGGGTCCAGCACAGATACGCAGTATTTT. This gives the protein CASSHIAGSSTDTQYF. V usage is TRBV28 and J usage is TRBJ2-3; 8 bases match TRBD2. Trimming cost V 6 bases and J 0 bases; bases outside gene matches: 8. The V gene's germline CDR1 is MDHEN and CDR2 SYDVKM. This CDR3 is 16 amino acids long. Filled out from reference TRBV28 and TRBJ2-3, the complete variable domain reads DVKVTQSSRYLVKRTGEKVFLECVQDMDHENMFWYRQDPGLGLRLIYFSYDVKMKEKGDIPEGYSVSREKKERFSLILESASTNQTSMYLCASSHIAGSSTDTQYFGPGTRLTVL.

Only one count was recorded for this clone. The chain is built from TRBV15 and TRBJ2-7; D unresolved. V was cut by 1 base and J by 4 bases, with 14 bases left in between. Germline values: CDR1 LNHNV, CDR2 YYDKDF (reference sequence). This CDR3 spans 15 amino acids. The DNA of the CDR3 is TGTGCCACCAGCAGAGGTCGGGTAAGATTGTACGAGCAGTACTTC. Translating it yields CATSRGRVRLYEQYF.

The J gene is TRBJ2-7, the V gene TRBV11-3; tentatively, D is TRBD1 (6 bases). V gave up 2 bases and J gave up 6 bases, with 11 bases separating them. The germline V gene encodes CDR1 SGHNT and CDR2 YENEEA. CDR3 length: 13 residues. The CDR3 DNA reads TGTGCCAGCAGCTTAACAGGGTCTCGCGAGCAGTACTTC. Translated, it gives CASSLTGSREQYF.

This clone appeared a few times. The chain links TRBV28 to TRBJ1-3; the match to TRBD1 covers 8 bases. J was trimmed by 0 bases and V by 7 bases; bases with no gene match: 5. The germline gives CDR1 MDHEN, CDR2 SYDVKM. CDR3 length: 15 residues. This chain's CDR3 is CASIRGPRSGNTIYF. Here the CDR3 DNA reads TGTGCCAGCATCAGGGGGCCGCGCTCTGGAAACACCATATATTTT. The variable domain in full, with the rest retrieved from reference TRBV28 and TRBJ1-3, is DVKVTQSSRYLVKRTGEKVFLECVQDMDHENMFWYRQDPGLGLRLIYFSYDVKMKEKGDIPEGYSVSREKKERFSLILESASTNQTSMYLCASIRGPRSGNTIYFGEGSWLTVV.